This TCR beta chain appears in the sequencing data of a study of cytomegalovirus exposure and HLA in healthy donors. Overall study results and limits: Sequences of the TCR beta chain were said to predict the HLA-A and HLA-B alleles of most subjects accurately.

There are a few counts of this clone. The antigen remains undetermined. Germline values: CDR1 SGDLS, CDR2 YYNGEE. V shed 3 bases, J shed 1 base, and the junction held 4 bases outside the gene matches. This CDR3 region has 16 residues. A multiplex PCR was run with 60 Vbeta primers and 13 Jbeta primers. Sequenced by immunoSEQ multiplex PCR; TCRdb stores in-frame clones only, minus some. The sample contains about 150,000 clones, around 72% of which appear only once. The clonotype comes from a woman between 35 and 50 years old in good health and CMV-seropositive. The chain carries TRBV9 and TRBJ2-3; 11 bases map to TRBD1. Sequencing used PBMCs. The CDR3 loop reads CASSEGQGVGTDTQYF. In DNA, the CDR3 is TGTGCCAGCAGCGAGGGACAGGGGGTTGGCACAGATACGCAGTATTTT.